This T cell receptor (beta chain) was recorded in a study of T cell repertoires in cytomegalovirus infection. TCRdb redid the calling of the reads with MiXCR, one entry per CDR3 protein. Seen here are around 130,000 distinct CDR3 sequences, roughly a quarter observed once, and the top ten hold roughly 35%. There are 15 residues in the CDR3. Trimming left V 2 bases short and J 3 bases short, with 12 bases between. Germline V CDR1 and CDR2: SGHTA, FQGNSA. This clonotype was counted between two and nine times. Its antigen remains unidentified. What was sequenced was PBMCs, sequenced either directly or after in vitro stimulation (not recorded which). The genes are TRBV7-2 and TRBJ2-3, with D possibly matching TRBD1 (5 bases). The clonotype comes from a human donor in good health (CMV status not recorded). Some clones in this sample may be carry-over from other donors' samples. DNA of the CDR3: TGTGCCAGCAGCTTATCAGTATCAGGGACAGATACGCAGTATTTT. This encodes CASSLSVSGTDTQYF.